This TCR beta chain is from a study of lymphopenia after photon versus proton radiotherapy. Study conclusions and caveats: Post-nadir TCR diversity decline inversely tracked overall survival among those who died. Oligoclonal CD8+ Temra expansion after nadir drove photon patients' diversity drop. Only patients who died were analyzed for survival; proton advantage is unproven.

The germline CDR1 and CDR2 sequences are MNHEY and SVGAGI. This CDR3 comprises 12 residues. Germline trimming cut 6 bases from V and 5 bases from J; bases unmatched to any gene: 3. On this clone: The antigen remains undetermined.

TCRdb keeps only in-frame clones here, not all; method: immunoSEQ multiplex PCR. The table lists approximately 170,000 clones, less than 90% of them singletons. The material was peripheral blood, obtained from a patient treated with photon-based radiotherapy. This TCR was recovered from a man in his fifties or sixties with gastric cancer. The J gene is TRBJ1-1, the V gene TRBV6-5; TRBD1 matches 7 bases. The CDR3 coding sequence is TGTGCCAGCAGGACACAGGGGACTGAAGCTTTCTTT. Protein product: CASRTQGTEAFF.